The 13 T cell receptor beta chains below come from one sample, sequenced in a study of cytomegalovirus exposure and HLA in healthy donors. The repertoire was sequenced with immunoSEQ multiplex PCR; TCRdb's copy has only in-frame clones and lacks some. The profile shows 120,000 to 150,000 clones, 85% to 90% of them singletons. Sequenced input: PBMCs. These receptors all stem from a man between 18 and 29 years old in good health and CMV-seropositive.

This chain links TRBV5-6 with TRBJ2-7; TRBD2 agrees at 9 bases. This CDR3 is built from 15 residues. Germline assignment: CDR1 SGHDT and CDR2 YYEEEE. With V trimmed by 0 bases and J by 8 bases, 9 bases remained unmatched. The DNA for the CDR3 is TGTGCCAGCAGCTTGGGCGGGAGGGCCTCCCCCAAGCAGTACTTC. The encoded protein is CASSLGGRASPKQYF. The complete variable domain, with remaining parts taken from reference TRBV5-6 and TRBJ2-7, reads DAGVTQSPTHLIKTRGQQVTLRCSPKSGHDTVSWYQQALGQGPQFIFQYYEEEERQRGNFPDRFSGHQFPNYSSELNVNALLLGDSALYLCASSLGGRASPKQYFGPGTRLTVT.

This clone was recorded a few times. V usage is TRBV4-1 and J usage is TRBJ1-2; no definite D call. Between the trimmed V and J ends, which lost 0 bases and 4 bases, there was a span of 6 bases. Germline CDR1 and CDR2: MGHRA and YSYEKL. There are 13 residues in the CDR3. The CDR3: CASSQEQSYGYTF. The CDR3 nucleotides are TGCGCCAGCAGCCAAGAACAAAGCTATGGCTACACCTTC.

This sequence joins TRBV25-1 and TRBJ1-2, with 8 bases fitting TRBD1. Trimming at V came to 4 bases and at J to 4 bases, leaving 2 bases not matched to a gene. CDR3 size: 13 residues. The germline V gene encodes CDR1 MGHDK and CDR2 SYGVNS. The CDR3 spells CASSGGQAYGYTF. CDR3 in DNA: TGTGCCAGCAGTGGGGGACAGGCCTATGGCTACACCTTC.

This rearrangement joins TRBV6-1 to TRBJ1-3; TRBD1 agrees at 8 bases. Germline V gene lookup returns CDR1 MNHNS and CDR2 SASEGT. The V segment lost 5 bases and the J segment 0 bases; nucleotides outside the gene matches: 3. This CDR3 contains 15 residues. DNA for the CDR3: TGTGCCAGCAGTAAGGACAGGGCCTCTGGAAACACCATATATTTT. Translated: CASSKDRASGNTIYF.

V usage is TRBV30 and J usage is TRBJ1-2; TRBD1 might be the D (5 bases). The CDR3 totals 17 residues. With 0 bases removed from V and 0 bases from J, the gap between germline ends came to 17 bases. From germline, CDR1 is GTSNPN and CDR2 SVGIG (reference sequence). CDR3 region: CAWSVGATTITNYGYTF. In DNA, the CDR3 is TGTGCCTGGAGTGTAGGGGCAACCACCATTACTAACTATGGCTACACCTTC.

CDR3 sequence: CASSKDPSYEQYF. In nucleotides, the CDR3 is TGTGCCAGCAGCAAAGATCCCAGCTACGAGCAGTACTTC. The rearrangement joins TRBV21-1 to TRBJ2-7; the listed D gene, TRBD1, was not tested against the DNA. TRBV21-1 is annotated as a pseudogene. This CDR3 region has 13 residues.

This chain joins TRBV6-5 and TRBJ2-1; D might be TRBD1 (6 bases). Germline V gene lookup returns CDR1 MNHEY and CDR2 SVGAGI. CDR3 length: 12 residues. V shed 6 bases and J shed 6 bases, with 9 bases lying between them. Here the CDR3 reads CASSPDSNEQFF. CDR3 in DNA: TGTGCCAGCAGCCCGGACAGCAATGAGCAGTTCTTC.

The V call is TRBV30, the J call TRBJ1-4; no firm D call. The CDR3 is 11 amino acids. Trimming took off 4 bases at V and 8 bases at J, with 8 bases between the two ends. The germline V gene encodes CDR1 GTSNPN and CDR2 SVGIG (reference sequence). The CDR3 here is CAWTFGEKLFF. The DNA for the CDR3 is TGTGCCTGGACGTTCGGGGAAAAACTGTTTTTT.

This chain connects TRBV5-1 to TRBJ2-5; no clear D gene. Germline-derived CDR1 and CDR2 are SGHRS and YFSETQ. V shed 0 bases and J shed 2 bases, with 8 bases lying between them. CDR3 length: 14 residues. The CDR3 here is CASSLVSEQETQYF. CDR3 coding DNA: TGCGCCAGCAGCTTGGTCAGCGAACAAGAGACCCAGTACTTC.

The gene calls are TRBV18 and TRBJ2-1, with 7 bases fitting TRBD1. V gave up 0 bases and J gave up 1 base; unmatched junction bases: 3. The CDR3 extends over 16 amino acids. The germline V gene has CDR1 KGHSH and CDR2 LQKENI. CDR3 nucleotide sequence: TGTGCCAGCTCACCACCGGAGACAGGGTCCTACAATGAGCAGTTCTTC. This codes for CASSPPETGSYNEQFF.

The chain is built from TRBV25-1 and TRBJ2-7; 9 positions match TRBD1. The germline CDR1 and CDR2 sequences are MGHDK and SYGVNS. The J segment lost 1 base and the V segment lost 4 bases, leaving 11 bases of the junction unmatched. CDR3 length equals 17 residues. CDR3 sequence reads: CASSVFNGTGSSYEQYF. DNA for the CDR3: TGTGCCAGCAGTGTCTTTAACGGGACAGGGAGTTCCTACGAGCAGTACTTC.

The CDR3 DNA follows: TGTGCCTGGAGTGTACGACAGGGGAATCAGCCCCAGCATTTT. It translates to CAWSVRQGNQPQHF. The chain employs TRBV30 and TRBJ1-5, with 8 bases aligning to TRBD1. Germline V gene data show CDR1 as GTSNPN and CDR2 as SVGIG (reference sequence). The ends lost 0 bases at V and 4 bases at J; junction bases unmatched: 2. The CDR3 covers 14 residues.

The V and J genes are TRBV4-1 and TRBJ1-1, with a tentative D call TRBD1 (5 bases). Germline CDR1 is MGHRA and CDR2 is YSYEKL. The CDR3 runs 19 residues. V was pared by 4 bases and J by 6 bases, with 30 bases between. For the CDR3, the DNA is TGCGCCAGCAGCCCCATCATCCCCCGCCGGGGGGAGGTTAACGCTGAAGCTTTCTTT. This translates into CASSPIIPRRGEVNAEAFF.